The clone carrying this T cell receptor beta chain was picked up a small number of times. The data are from a study of PD-1 blockade in classical Hodgkin lymphoma. Clones were sequenced by immunoSEQ multiplex PCR, and TCRdb holds only the in-frame ones, with some missing. Among 35,000 to 50,000 clones listed, roughly two thirds were seen once. V was clipped by 6 bases and J by 11 bases; unmatched bases: 7. This CDR3 spans 15 amino acids. In germline, CDR1 is MDHEN, CDR2 SYDVKM. Time point meaning: cycle 4 day 1 (C4D1), after less than seven weeks of nivolumab. Relapse was seen in all patients after autologous stem cell transplantation, and brentuximab vedotin exposure was variable.

This chain uses TRBV28 with TRBJ2-1; 16 bases are a match to TRBD2. The source material was peripheral blood mononuclear cells (PBMCs), sampled before the fourth cycle of nivolumab. The TCR was taken from a human donor with classical Hodgkin lymphoma. This chain's CDR3 is CASSLGTSGGEKQFF. The CDR3 nucleotides are TGTGCCAGCAGCCTTGGGACTAGCGGGGGGGAAAAGCAGTTCTTC.